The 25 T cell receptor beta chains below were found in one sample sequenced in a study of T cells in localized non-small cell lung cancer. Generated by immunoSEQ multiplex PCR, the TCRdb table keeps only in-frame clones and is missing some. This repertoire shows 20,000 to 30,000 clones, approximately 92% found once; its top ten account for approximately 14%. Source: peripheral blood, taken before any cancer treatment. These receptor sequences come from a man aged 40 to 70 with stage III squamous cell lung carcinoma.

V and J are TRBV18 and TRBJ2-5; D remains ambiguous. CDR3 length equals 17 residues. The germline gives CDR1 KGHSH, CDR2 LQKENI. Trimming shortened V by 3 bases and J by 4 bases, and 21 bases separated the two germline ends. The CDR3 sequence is CASSPPSRPGVGETQYF. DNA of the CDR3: TGTGCCAGCTCACCCCCCTCTCGTCCTGGGGTTGGAGAGACCCAGTACTTC.

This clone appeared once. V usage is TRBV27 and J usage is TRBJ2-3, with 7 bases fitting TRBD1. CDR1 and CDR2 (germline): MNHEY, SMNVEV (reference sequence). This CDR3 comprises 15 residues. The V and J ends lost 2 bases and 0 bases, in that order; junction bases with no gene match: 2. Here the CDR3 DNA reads TGTGCCAGCAGTTTAAGGGGACAGAGCACAGATACGCAGTATTTT. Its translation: CASSLRGQSTDTQYF.

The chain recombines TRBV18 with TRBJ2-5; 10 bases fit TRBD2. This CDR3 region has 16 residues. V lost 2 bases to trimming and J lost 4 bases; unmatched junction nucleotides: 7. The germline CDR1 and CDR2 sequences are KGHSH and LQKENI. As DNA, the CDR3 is TGTGCCAGCTCACCATTAAGCGGGGGGGCTGGAGAGACCCAGTACTTC. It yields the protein CASSPLSGGAGETQYF.

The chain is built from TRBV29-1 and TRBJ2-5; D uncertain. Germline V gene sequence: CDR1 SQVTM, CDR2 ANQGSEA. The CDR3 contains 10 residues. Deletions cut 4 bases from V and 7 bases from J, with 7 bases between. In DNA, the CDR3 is TGCAGCGTTGCCGAAGGGACCCAGTACTTC. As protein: CSVAEGTQYF.

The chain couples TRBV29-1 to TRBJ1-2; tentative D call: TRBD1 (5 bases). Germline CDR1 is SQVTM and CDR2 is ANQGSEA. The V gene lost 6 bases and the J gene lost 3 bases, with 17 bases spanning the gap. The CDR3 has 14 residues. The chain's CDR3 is CSVGGTGPYYGYTF. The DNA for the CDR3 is TGCAGCGTGGGGGGGACGGGCCCCTACTATGGCTACACCTTC.

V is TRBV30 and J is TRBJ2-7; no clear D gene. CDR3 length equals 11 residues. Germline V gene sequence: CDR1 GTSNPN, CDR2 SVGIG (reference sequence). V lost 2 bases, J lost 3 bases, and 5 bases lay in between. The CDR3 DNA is TGTGCCTGGAGTTCTCGCTACGAGCAGTACTTC. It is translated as CAWSSRYEQYF.

The CDR3 reads CASSQDWGAGLNEQFF. The CDR3 nucleotides read TGCGCCAGCAGCCAAGATTGGGGGGCAGGGTTGAATGAGCAGTTCTTC. The chain recombines TRBV4-1 with TRBJ2-1; D may match TRBD1 or TRBD2 (6 bases each). Germline V CDR1 and CDR2: MGHRA, YSYEKL. This CDR3 has 16 residues. Trimming shortened V by 0 bases and J by 7 bases, and 16 bases separated the two germline ends.

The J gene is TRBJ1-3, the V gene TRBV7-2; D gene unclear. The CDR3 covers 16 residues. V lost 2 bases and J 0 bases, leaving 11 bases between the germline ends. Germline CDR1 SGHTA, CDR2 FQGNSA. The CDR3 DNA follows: TGTGCCAGCAGCTTATTTTCCACAAGCTCTGGAAACACCATATATTTT. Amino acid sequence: CASSLFSTSSGNTIYF.

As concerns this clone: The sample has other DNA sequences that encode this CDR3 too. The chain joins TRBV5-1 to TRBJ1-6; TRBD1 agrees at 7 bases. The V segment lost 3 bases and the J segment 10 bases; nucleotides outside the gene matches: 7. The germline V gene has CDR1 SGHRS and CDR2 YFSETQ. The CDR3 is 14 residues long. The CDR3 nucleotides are TGCGCCAGCAGCTCTACAGGGGAACGATCACCCCTCCACTTT. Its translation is CASSSTGERSPLHF.

The DNA for the CDR3 is TGTGCCAGCAGCTTAGGCCAATCGCGATCGAACTATGGCTACACCTTC. It encodes CASSLGQSRSNYGYTF. The gene calls are TRBV13 and TRBJ1-2; no firm D call. The CDR3 runs to 16 residues. The germline V gene encodes CDR1 PRHDT and CDR2 FYEKMQ (reference sequence). The ends were cut back, 0 bases at V and 2 bases at J, with 13 bases in the middle.

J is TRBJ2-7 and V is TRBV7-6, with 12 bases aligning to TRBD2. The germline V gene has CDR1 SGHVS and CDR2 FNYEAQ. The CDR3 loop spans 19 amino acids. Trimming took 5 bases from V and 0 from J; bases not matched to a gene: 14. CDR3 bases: TGTGCCAGCAGCCCCCATTCGGCACTAGCGGGAGGTCTCTCCTACGAGCAGTACTTC. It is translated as CASSPHSALAGGLSYEQYF. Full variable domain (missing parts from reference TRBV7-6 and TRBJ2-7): GAGVSQSPRYKVTKRGQDVALRCDPISGHVSLYWYRQALGQGPEFLTYFNYEAQQDKSGLPNDRFSAERPEGSISTLTIQRTEQRDSAMYRCASSPHSALAGGLSYEQYFGPGTRLTVT.

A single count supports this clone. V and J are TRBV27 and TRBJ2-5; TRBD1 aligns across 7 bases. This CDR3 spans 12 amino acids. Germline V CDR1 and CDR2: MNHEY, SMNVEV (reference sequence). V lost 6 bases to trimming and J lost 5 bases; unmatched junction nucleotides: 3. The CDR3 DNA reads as TGTGCCAGCAGACAGGGGTTGGAGACCCAGTACTTC. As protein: CASRQGLETQYF.

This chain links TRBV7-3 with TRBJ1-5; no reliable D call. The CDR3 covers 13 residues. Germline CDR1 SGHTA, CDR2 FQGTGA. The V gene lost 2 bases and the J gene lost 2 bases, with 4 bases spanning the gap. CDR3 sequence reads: CASSLSGNQPQHF. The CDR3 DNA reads TGTGCCAGCAGCTTATCAGGCAATCAGCCCCAGCATTTT.

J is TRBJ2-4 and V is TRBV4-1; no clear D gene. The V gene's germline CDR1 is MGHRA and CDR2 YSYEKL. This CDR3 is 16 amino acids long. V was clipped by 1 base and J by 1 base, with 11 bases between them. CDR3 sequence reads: CASSQGPGPAKNIQYF. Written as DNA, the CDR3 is TGCGCCAGCAGCCAAGGCCCCGGGCCGGCCAAAAACATTCAGTACTTC.

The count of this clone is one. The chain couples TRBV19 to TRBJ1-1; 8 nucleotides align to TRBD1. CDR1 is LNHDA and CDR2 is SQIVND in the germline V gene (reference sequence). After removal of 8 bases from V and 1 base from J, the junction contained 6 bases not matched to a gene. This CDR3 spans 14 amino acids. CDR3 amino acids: CASRVTGANTEAFF. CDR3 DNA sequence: TGTGCCAGTCGTGTGACAGGGGCGAACACTGAAGCTTTCTTT.

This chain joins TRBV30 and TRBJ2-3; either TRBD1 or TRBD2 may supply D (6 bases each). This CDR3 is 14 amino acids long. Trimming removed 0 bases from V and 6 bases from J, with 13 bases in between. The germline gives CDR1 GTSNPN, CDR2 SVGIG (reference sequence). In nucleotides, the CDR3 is TGTGCCTGGAGTGTACAGGGAGGTTGGGATACGCAGTATTTT. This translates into CAWSVQGGWDTQYF. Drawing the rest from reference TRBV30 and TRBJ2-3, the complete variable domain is SQTIHQWPATLVQPVGSPLSLECTVEGTSNPNLYWYRQAAGRGLQLLFYSVGIGQISSEVPQNLSASRPQDRQFILSSKKLLLSDSGFYLCAWSVQGGWDTQYFGPGTRLTVL.

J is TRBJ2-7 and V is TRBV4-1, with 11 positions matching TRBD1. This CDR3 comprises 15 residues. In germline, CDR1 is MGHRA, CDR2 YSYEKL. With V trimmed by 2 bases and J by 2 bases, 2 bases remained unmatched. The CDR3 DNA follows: TGCGCCAGCAGCCAACCGGGACAGGGGGCCTACGAGCAGTACTTC. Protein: CASSQPGQGAYEQYF.

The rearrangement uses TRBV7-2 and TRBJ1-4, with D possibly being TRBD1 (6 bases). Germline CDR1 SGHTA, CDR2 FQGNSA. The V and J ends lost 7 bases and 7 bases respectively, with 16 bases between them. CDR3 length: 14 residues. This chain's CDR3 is CASNRGGLGEKLFF. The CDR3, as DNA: TGTGCCAGCAACCGAGGGGGGTTGGGTGAAAAACTGTTTTTT.

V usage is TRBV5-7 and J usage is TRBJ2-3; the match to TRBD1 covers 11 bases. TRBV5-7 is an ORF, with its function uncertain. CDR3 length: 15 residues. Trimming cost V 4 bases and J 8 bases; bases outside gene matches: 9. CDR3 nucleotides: TGTGCCAGCAGCCAACCCAGGGACAGGGGGGTTACGCAGTATTTT. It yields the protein CASSQPRDRGVTQYF.

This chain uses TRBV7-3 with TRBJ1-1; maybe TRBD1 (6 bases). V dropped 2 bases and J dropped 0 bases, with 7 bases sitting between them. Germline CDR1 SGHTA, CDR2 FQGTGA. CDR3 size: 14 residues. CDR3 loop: CASSLGGLNTEAFF. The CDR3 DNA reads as TGTGCCAGCAGCTTAGGGGGGCTGAACACTGAAGCTTTCTTT. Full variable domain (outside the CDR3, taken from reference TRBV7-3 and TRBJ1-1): GAGVSQTPSNKVTEKGKYVELRCDPISGHTALYWYRQSLGQGPEFLIYFQGTGAADDSGLPNDRFFAVRPEGSVSTLKIQRTERGDSAVYLCASSLGGLNTEAFFGQGTRLTVV.

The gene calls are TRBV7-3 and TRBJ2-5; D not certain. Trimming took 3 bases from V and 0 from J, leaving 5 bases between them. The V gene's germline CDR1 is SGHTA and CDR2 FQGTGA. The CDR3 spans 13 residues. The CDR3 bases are TGTGCCAGCAGCTTGCACAACCAAGAGACCCAGTACTTC. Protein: CASSLHNQETQYF.

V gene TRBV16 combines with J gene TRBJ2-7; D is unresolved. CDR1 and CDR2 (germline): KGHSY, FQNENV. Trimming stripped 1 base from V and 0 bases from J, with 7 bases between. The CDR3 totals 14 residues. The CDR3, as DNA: TGTGCCAGCAGCCAATTACAGTTCTCCTACGAGCAGTACTTC. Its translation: CASSQLQFSYEQYF.

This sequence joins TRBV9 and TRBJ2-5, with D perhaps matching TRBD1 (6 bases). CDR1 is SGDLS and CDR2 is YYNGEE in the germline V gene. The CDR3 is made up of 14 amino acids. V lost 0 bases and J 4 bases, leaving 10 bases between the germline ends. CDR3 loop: CASSVGVGGETQYF. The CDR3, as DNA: TGTGCCAGCAGCGTAGGGGTAGGGGGAGAGACCCAGTACTTC.

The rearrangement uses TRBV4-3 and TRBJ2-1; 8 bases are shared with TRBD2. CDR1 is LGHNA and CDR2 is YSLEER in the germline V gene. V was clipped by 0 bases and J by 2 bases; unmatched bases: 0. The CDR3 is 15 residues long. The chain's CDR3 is CASSQETSAYNEQFF. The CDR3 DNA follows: TGCGCCAGCAGCCAAGAGACTAGCGCCTACAATGAGCAGTTCTTC.

The CDR3 protein is CASSSDRVGNTIYF. DNA for the CDR3: TGCGCCAGCAGCTCGGACAGGGTCGGAAACACCATATATTTT. V gene TRBV5-1 combines with J gene TRBJ1-3; TRBD1 aligns across 8 bases. Germline-derived CDR1 and CDR2 are SGHRS and YFSETQ. Trimming at V came to 3 bases and at J to 4 bases, leaving 3 bases not matched to a gene. The CDR3 extends over 14 amino acids.